This T cell receptor (beta chain) was sequenced in a study of beta chain features in type 1 diabetes (dated 2018 in TCRdb). Study-level background: Mean age, gender distribution, total cell number and subset yield were not different between patients and healthy donors. A total of roughly 98,000,000 sorted cells were examined across all samples, and RNA yield correlated strongly with the number of cells per subset. The study compared the TCRB repertoires of sorted circulating CD4+ T cell subsets in recently diagnosed type 1 diabetes patients with those in matched healthy donors. Naive and central memory subsets were obtained from all 30 or so donors, but regulatory and stem cell-like memory subsets were isolated from only 8 patients and about eight healthy donors.

Each donor gave one peripheral blood draw, roughly 0.12 L on average, collected into heparinised tubes. A BD FACSAria II and a panel including CD45RO, CCR7, CD25, CD127, CD95 and CD27 were used to sort naive, central memory, regulatory and stem cell-like memory CD4+ T cells. All sorted populations exceeded 95% purity. PBMCs were isolated immediately by Lymphoprep density gradient centrifugation and stained directly without culture. So that batch effects would be minimized, each experiment stained and sorted samples in pairs, pairing one healthy donor with one patient. Notes on this clone: The target of this receptor is not known. Nothing much larger sits one base from this clone, and base qualities are not available.

Counted from cysteine to phenylalanine, this CDR3 has 14 amino acids. Only the CDR3 part of the read is kept: 42 bases, read in frame from the first base. The germline V gene (reference sequence) supplies CDR1 MNHEY and CDR2 SMNVEV. V lost 3 bases and J lost 9 bases, and the count of bases not matched to a germline gene is 8. All of the isolated RNA was reverse transcribed with the High Capacity cDNA Reverse Transcription Kit, so expressed TCRB transcripts were sequenced. Deep immunoSEQ sequencing was performed on naive, central memory and regulatory T cell samples, with an average of roughly 3.6 million total reads per sample. Sorted cells were lysed in RLT buffer and RNA was extracted with DNase-treated RNeasy Micro or Mini kits, depending on cell number. Each cell subset was processed on its own to prevent cross-contamination, while patient and healthy donor samples were processed together. Using the immunoSEQ multiplex PCR, TCRB sequences were amplified from cDNA into 87-bp fragments spanning the CDR3 region. The amplicons were sequenced using the Illumina HiSeq platform. The paper's data handling went like this. PCR bias was corrected computationally using synthetic template baselines, and reads within Hamming distance 2 were collapsed, with unmergeable singletons discarded. Reads were aligned to IMGT to assign V, D and J genes, CDR3 length, and insertions or deletions at six rearrangement sites. Within each subset, clonotype counts were normalized to the number of sorted cells before true diversity and Gini coefficients were calculated with the tcR R package. The overlap coefficient, calculated on TCRB nucleotide sequences, was used to measure repertoire sharing. Out-of-frame TCRB sequences from naive cells were analyzed as a proxy for the pre-selection repertoire. Here the immuneACCESS table is served through TCRdb, limited to in-frame sequences with V and J called. Missing clones are a known gap in these copies; in checked studies unresolved V genes cover under half, and the rest lacks a known reason. That table furnishes V, J and clone size, whereas the DNA furnished D and trimming. A total of a few hundred thousand clones appear in this sample, about 29% of them only once. The top ten constitute 0.05% to 0.07% of the sample.

What the study reported, not specific to this receptor: Naive, central memory and regulatory TCRB repertoires appeared more similar among patients than among healthy donors. HLA sub-analyses involved small numbers of individuals, so any influence of HLA type on TCRB rearrangement remained unresolved. Type 1 diabetes patients showed a moderate but significant shortening of TCRB CDR3 length in all four CD4+ subsets. Because cDNA was sequenced instead of genomic DNA, activated cells with high expression could be over-represented, although the groups did not differ in activation or CD3 levels. Fewer insertions and more nucleotide deletions at VDJ recombination sites were observed in patients with type 1 diabetes, implying thymic rearrangement abnormalities. PCR might favor shorter templates, but patient and control samples were amplified and corrected together, so any skew would affect both groups equally.

Sequencing was carried out using naive CD4+ T cells from blood. The cell subset or site label for this specimen denotes: true naive CD4+ T cells. This clonotype was sampled from a man younger than 35 in good health. Rearrangement joined TRBV27 to TRBJ2-1, with 7 junctional bases fitting TRBD2. The nucleotides are TGTGCCAGCAGTTTTGGGAGGGCCTTGGGTGAGCAGTTCTTC. It encodes CASSFGRALGEQFF.